This T cell receptor (beta chain) was retrieved from a study of OX40 agonist ivuxolimab in advanced cancers. Overall study: The dose-escalation cohort had hepatocellular carcinoma, melanoma, renal cell or head and neck cancer.

Measured with immunoSEQ multiplex PCR; TCRdb has only the in-frame clones, and not every one. The top ten hold roughly 5.4% of the sample, which has 77,000 or so clones, about 73% seen once. J gave up 0 bases and V 7 bases, and 3 bases lay outside the gene matches. The CDR3 runs to 15 residues. CDR1 is WSHSY and CDR2 is SAAADI in the germline V gene. This clone was counted once. As yet, its antigen is unknown. Study-wide findings and caveats: Still undetermined is the antigen specificity of the expanded peripheral T cells.

This TCR was recovered from an adult with an advanced solid tumor such as melanoma, head and neck, liver or kidney cancer. Here the sequenced sample was CD4+ or CD8+ T cells sorted from blood, taken in a trial of the OX40 agonist ivuxolimab. The chain carries TRBV10-2 and TRBJ2-2, with 9 bases lining up with TRBD1. CDR3 bases: TGCGCCAGCAAACAGGGGGCGGCGAACACCGGGGAGCTGTTTTTT. This translates into CASKQGAANTGELFF.